This T cell receptor beta chain was captured in a study of cytomegalovirus exposure and HLA in healthy donors (dated by TCRdb to the late 2010s). In terms of the full investigation: In an earlier analysis of roughly 500 of the donors, 276 Gb of sequence data and 117 million unique TCR beta sequences from about 179 million T cells were reported. Approximately 300 gigabases of sequencing data and tens of millions of unique TCR sequences were included in an early release covering around 600 HLA-typed donors. Of the approximately 400 genotyped donors, roughly 76% were placed in the genetic ancestry cluster associated with self-reported Caucasian donors. The study aimed to test whether cataloging public T cell receptors could reveal signatures of past pathogen exposure. The study used immunosequencing to profile the T cell repertoires of more than 650 subjects and linked those repertoires to cytomegalovirus serostatus. In addition to the first cohort of 666 subjects, a separate validation cohort of over 90 different subjects was used. High-throughput TCR immunosequencing, statistical association of individual TCRs with disease status, and machine learning were combined to predict cytomegalovirus infection status. A later analysis re-examined previously published TCR beta repertoires from more than 550 donors and added high-resolution HLA genotyping to investigate patterns of TCR occurrence. Rather than using new phenotypic data, the later analysis identified candidate immune exposures from TCR beta sequences and from how often those sequences occurred across donors. An earlier analysis of fewer than 750 of the donors used high-throughput TCR beta sequencing to judge whether each TCR beta V gene segment behaved as functional or pseudogenic. Donor age, sex, ethnicity and CMV serostatus were compiled together with the repertoire data. A later genetic analysis used genome-wide SNP genotypes for about 65% of the 666 donors, treating that subset as a discovery cohort. Every discovery cohort repertoire had been produced on one sequencing platform. HLA typing covered class I and class II loci at four-digit resolution. Typing coverage varied by locus: roughly 620-630 donors for A, B, C, DRB1 and DQB1; more than 500 for DQA1; more than 600 for DPA1; 400 to 480 for DPB1. Five DR-DQ haplotypes were treated as single units for association and clustering because of strong linkage in the cohort. Across about 370 genotyped donors of the cohort, an average of about 250,000 unique TCR beta nucleotide sequences per donor were sequenced, and around 19% of those sequences were non-productive.

The cohort consisted of 650 to 850 healthy bone marrow donors. All cohort members were sampled while nominally healthy, although unrecorded immune exposures were likely present. The donor was CMV seropositive and belonged to the group of 250 to 300 seropositive cohort members. A peripheral blood sample was provided by each donor, and peripheral blood mononuclear cells were used for TCR beta sequencing. Genomic DNA extraction from the blood cell samples was performed with the Qiagen DNeasy Blood Extraction Kit. Beyond this particular receptor, the publication reports: In this cohort, only TCR beta chains were sequenced, and detectable features were limited by the absence of alpha or paired-chain data. Most TCR sequences were seen in very few donors, while some public TCRs were found in many individuals. An association between a missense DCLRE1C variant and V-gene and J-gene trimming of TCR beta chains was found in a later genetic analysis and replicated in an independent cohort. Correlated functional status among segregating V segments might reflect linkage disequilibrium, but an unknown experimental factor could not be ruled out. A later genetic analysis reported fewer N-insertions in productive TCRs among donors in an Asian-associated ancestry cluster than the approximately 700-donor mean. Some IMGT-functional V segments, including TRBV6-2 and TRBV6-3, could not be told apart with the 87-base-pair reads, so those segments were excluded. A further reported finding was that TCR beta sequences accurately predicted the HLA-A and HLA-B alleles for most subjects in the first cohort. In a later analysis, HLA-associated TCR beta chains were found to be more clonally expanded and to have lower generation probabilities than equally common non-associated chains. In an earlier analysis of about 540 of the donors, most TCR beta V segments were observed in productive rearrangements about 90% or about 30% of the time, broadly matching IMGT annotations. Strong co-occurrence of HLA alleles, especially DR and DQ, made assigning TCR associations to individual alleles difficult. It was suggested by the authors that the approach could potentially be generalized to other disease states and immunological phenotypes. In a later analysis, several top co-occurrence clusters were reported to appear linked to parvovirus B19, influenza, CMV and Epstein-Barr virus. According to a later analysis, TCR association rates differed among HLA loci, with DRB1 alleles showing the most associated TCRs and HLA-C alleles showing the fewest. HLA typing was unavailable for some donors at each locus, so association tests used only the typed subset. Specific HLA alleles were associated with about 17,000 TCR beta sequences at a false discovery rate of 0.05 in a later analysis. A cluster of highly shared sequence variants was judged likely to represent a technical artifact of the sequencing pipeline. The study gave a list of 150 to 200 TCR beta chains associated with cytomegalovirus. Sequencing depth was assumed to be roughly uniform across donors in the presence/absence analyses, though that assumption may not hold. In both the original and validation cohorts, the classifier was reported to diagnose cytomegalovirus status with high specificity and sensitivity. Most CMV-associated TCR beta chains appeared to be HLA-restricted in a later analysis, and the HLA associations seemed to be driven largely by CMV exposure. Approximately 18 rarely observed V segments, including chromosome 9 orphons, were excluded from the earlier analysis of a few hundred of the donors because counts were too low. A few of the identified cytomegalovirus-associated TCR beta chains were confirmed in vitro to be specific for cytomegalovirus antigens. The only immune exposure information available for the cohort was CMV serostatus.

Per the germline V gene, SGHDT is the CDR1 and YYEEEE is the CDR2. The CDR3 sequence holds 13 residues, the cysteine and phenylalanine included. Only the CDR3 DNA stays, 39 bases, in frame from base 1. V and J lose 1 base and 3 bases, and a span of 7 bases separates them. This clone was seen a few times. No cognate antigen has been identified for it. The record has no base qualities; no much larger clone is one base away. Libraries were made using the immunoSEQ multiplex PCR assay. For the multiplex PCR, a mixture combining 60 forward primers for TCR Vbeta segments and 13 reverse primers for TCR Jbeta segments was used. Amplification of the CDR3 region of rearranged TCR beta genes was performed with a multiplex PCR assay on genomic DNA. Amplified TCR beta libraries were sequenced as 87-base-pair reads on the Illumina HiSeq System. The study's processing was this. A later analysis counted about 82 million unique TCR beta chains across the roughly 700 repertoires, and roughly 10 million of these chains were shared by at least two donors. To remove PCR and sequencing errors, raw reads were error-corrected and collapsed into unique sequences using a nearest-neighbor algorithm that merged closely related sequences. CDR3 sequences were aligned to IMGT reference sequences to assign V, D and J gene segments. For a sequence to be retained, a match of at least six nucleotides was required to both a V gene segment and a J gene segment. A rearrangement counted as productive if the CDR3 had no stop codons and remained in frame with V and J, and every other rearrangement counted as non-productive. Following IMGT convention, CDR3 was defined as the stretch from the second conserved V-encoded cysteine up to the conserved J-encoded phenylalanine. The earlier analysis of about 610 of the donors excluded sequences that lacked an unambiguous match to a single V gene segment. In an earlier analysis of 450 to 750 of the donors, a V segment was called functional when productive rearrangements were above 56.7%, and segregating when the standard deviation between donors exceeded 5%. To diagnose cytomegalovirus status from the catalog of TCR beta chain sequences, a statistical classification framework was built. A later analysis assigned V and J genes by comparing TCR nucleotide sequences with IMGT/GENE-DB human TR gene sequences. A later analysis assigned CDR3 sequences and most-parsimonious VDJ recombination scenarios with the TCRdist pipeline. A later analysis defined each TCR beta chain by its CDR3 amino acid sequence plus V-gene family, and excluded reads lacking a unique V-gene family. A later analysis removed roughly 590 highly shared, low-generation-probability nucleotide sequences to deal with suspected cross-contamination and a sequencing artifact. In a later analysis, a clonal expansion index was calculated for each public chain from normalized within-repertoire ranks of inferred template counts. A later analysis computed generation probabilities with a VDJ recombination model fitted to out-of-frame rearrangements, and checked the results against IGoR. In a later analysis, TCR-TCR, TCR-HLA and TCR-CMV co-occurrence was scored with hypergeometric tests, and a repertoire-size bias correction was applied to TCR pairs. False discovery rates were estimated in a later analysis by permuting HLA or CMV assignments 20 times. In a later analysis, co-occurring TCRs were grouped using DBSCAN, and TCRdist sequence similarity was added for clustering within HLA-allele-positive subsets. Repertoires with fewer than 30,000 or more than 120,000 public chains, plus five repertoires with anomalous nucleotide sharing, were excluded from co-occurrence clustering. The table comes from immuneACCESS by way of TCRdb, which keeps in-frame sequences with V and J called. Part of the clones is missing from these tables; in studies checked, under half for an unresolved V gene and the rest for unknown reasons. That table furnishes V, J and clone size, whereas the DNA furnished D and trimming. Counted in this sample were 150,000 to 250,000 clones; 82% of them appeared once. Together, the top ten hold 6.5% of the sample.

The clonotype was recovered from a woman in her forties or fifties in good health and CMV-seropositive. This chain joins TRBV5-6 to TRBJ1-2, with a tentative D gene TRBD1 over 5 matching bases. Sequenced input: PBMCs. CDR3 loop: CASSLPRDYGYTF. The sequence in DNA is TGTGCCAGCAGCTTGCCCAGGGACTATGGCTACACCTTC.